This TCR beta chain is drawn from a study of T cell repertoires in cytomegalovirus infection. About the study: Based on public TCR beta signatures, there were indications of CMV infection and of a matching HLA type. Overall study results and limits: Predominance within the ex vivo response was attributable to HLA-C-restricted CMV-specific TCR beta clonotypes.

TCRdb redid the calling of the reads with MiXCR, one entry per CDR3 protein. Found here are 80,000 or so distinct CDR3 sequences, around 25% of them singletons; the top ten hold roughly 50%. This clonotype was picked up a small number of times. Its antigen is not identified. CDR3 length: 17 amino acids. The germline V gene has CDR1 ENHRY and CDR2 SYGVKD. V lost 3 bases to trimming and J lost 0 bases, with 15 bases between them. The source was CD8+ T cells from cultured PBMCs, collected from culture after CMV antigen stimulation. This chain joins TRBV10-3 and TRBJ1-5; D is possibly TRBD1 (5 bases). The receptor was derived from a human donor in good health (CMV status not recorded). Some clones in this sample may be carry-over from other donors' samples. The CDR3: CAISDVAGRSSNQPQHF. The DNA for the CDR3 is TGTGCCATCAGTGACGTTGCGGGACGAAGTAGCAATCAGCCCCAGCATTTT.